The 24 T cell receptor beta chains below were found in one sample sequenced in a study of T cell responses to AZD1222 COVID-19 vaccine. The method was immunoSEQ multiplex PCR; TCRdb's version includes in-frame clones alone and lacks a portion of them. Of around 180,000 clones in the sample, around 90% are singletons; the top ten hold 25% to 30%. Here the sequenced sample was peripheral blood, taken 28 days after the second AZD1222 dose. These receptors all stem from an adult who received the AZD1222 COVID-19 vaccine.

The J gene is TRBJ2-7, the V gene TRBV7-9; tentative D call: TRBD2 (6 bases). Per germline, CDR1 SEHNR and CDR2 FQNEAQ (reference sequence). This CDR3 has 16 residues. Trimming pared 3 bases from V and 1 base from J, leaving 16 bases between. This CDR3 reads CASSLLVVGGSYEQYF. The CDR3 bases are TGTGCCAGCAGCTTGCTAGTAGTGGGAGGTTCCTACGAGCAGTACTTC.

The chain is built from TRBV27 and TRBJ2-2, with unresolved D. This CDR3 region has 14 residues. The V gene lost 3 bases and the J gene lost 2 bases, with 7 bases spanning the gap. Germline V gene lookup returns CDR1 MNHEY and CDR2 SMNVEV (reference sequence). The DNA of the CDR3 is TGTGCCAGCAGTTTTCCAGAAAACACCGGGGAGCTGTTTTTT. Protein: CASSFPENTGELFF.

This clone has a handful of counts. The chain employs TRBV7-2 and TRBJ1-4, with 9 bases fitting TRBD1. J was trimmed by 7 bases and V by 3 bases; bases with no gene match: 9. CDR1 SGHTA and CDR2 FQGNSA come from the germline V gene. The CDR3 spans 16 residues. CDR3 region: CASSFSGGQGSEKLFF. CDR3 bases: TGTGCCAGCAGCTTCTCCGGAGGACAGGGGAGTGAAAAACTGTTTTTT.

This clone was seen only once. CDR3 loop: CASSLGQGGGQPQHF. CDR3 nucleotides: TGCGCCAGCAGCTTGGGACAGGGCGGGGGACAGCCCCAGCATTTT. The gene calls are TRBV5-1 and TRBJ1-5, with TRBD1 matching 7 bases. The CDR3 spans 15 residues. V shed 0 bases, J shed 7 bases, and the junction held 7 bases outside the gene matches. Germline CDR1 reads SGHRS; CDR2 reads YFSETQ. The variable domain in full, completed from reference TRBV5-1 and TRBJ1-5, reads KAGVTQTPRYLIKTRGQQVTLSCSPISGHRSVSWYQQTPGQGLQFLFEYFSETQRNKGNFPGRFSGRQFSNSRSEMNVSTLELGDSALYLCASSLGQGGGQPQHFGDGTRLSIL.

The chain links TRBV19 to TRBJ2-7, with D perhaps TRBD2 (7 bases). With 5 bases removed from V and 4 bases from J, the gap between germline ends came to 15 bases. CDR3 length: 14 amino acids. Germline CDR1 reads LNHDA; CDR2 reads SQIVND (reference sequence). The CDR3 DNA reads as TGTGCCAGTAGTCCGAGGGGGGGGCAGTACGAGCAGTACTTC. It specifies CASSPRGGQYEQYF.

This clone was observed a handful of times. The chain links TRBV19 to TRBJ2-5; 8 positions match TRBD2. The CDR3 is made up of 14 amino acids. The V gene end was trimmed by 8 bases and the J gene end by 5 bases; junction bases not matched to a gene: 10. The germline V gene has CDR1 LNHDA and CDR2 SQIVND (reference sequence). CDR3 coding DNA: TGTGCCAGTGCGGGGGACCGCGGGGGGGAGACCCAGTACTTC. The encoded protein is CASAGDRGGETQYF. The full variable domain, completed using reference TRBV19 and TRBJ2-5, is DGGITQSPKYLFRKEGQNVTLSCEQNLNHDAMYWYRQDPGQGLRLIYYSQIVNDFQKGDIAEGYSVSREKKESFPLTVTSAQKNPTAFYLCASAGDRGGETQYFGPGTRLLVL.

The J gene is TRBJ1-5, the V gene TRBV6-5, with 8 bases that match TRBD1. This CDR3 is built from 14 residues. V was pared by 7 bases and J by 5 bases, with 7 bases of the junction left unmatched. The germline CDR1 and CDR2 sequences are MNHEY and SVGAGI. This CDR3 reads CASIFQGADQPQHF. CDR3 nucleotides: TGTGCCAGCATTTTTCAGGGGGCCGATCAGCCCCAGCATTTT.

This chain connects TRBV6-2 or TRBV6-3 to TRBJ1-2, with D tentatively TRBD1 (5 bases). There are 14 residues in the CDR3. Looked up from germline, CDR1 is MNHEY and CDR2 is SVGEGT. Trimming stripped 5 bases from V and 8 bases from J, with 18 bases between. The CDR3 spells CASSPASGTRGYTF. CDR3 nucleotides: TGTGCCAGCAGTCCCGCCTCAGGGACGCGGGGCTACACCTTC.

The V gene is TRBV6-2 or TRBV6-3, the J gene TRBJ2-5; 8 bases are shared with TRBD2. The junction had 7 bases not matched to a gene; V was cut back by 0 bases and J by 1 base. CDR1 and CDR2 (germline): MNHEY, SVGEGT. CDR3 length: 17 residues. The CDR3 protein is CASSYSGTRQPQETQYF. CDR3 sequence (DNA): TGTGCCAGCAGTTACTCCGGGACTAGACAACCCCAAGAGACCCAGTACTTC.

The chain combines TRBV27 with TRBJ2-3; D not certain. Between the trimmed V and J ends, which lost 2 bases and 0 bases, there was a span of 6 bases. This CDR3 spans 14 amino acids. Looked up from germline, CDR1 is MNHEY and CDR2 is SMNVEV (reference sequence). In nucleotides, the CDR3 is TGTGCCAGCAGTTTAAGGGTCAGCACAGATACGCAGTATTTT. It yields the protein CASSLRVSTDTQYF.

The V and J genes are TRBV13 and TRBJ1-6; D ambiguous. The CDR3 is 17 residues long. Trimming cost V 0 bases and J 0 bases, with 9 bases left between them. From germline, CDR1 is PRHDT and CDR2 FYEKMQ (reference sequence). The chain's CDR3 is CASSLGSPSSYNSPLHF. CDR3 DNA: TGTGCCAGCAGCTTAGGCAGCCCGAGCTCCTATAATTCACCCCTCCACTTT. The whole variable domain, remainder taken from reference TRBV13 and TRBJ1-6, is AAGVIQSPRHLIKEKRETATLKCYPIPRHDTVYWYQQGPGQDPQFLISFYEKMQSDKGSIPDRFSAQQFSDYHSELNMSSLELGDSALYFCASSLGSPSSYNSPLHFGNGTRLTVT.

This sequence joins TRBV3-1 (or the pseudogene TRBV3-2) and TRBJ2-3; 9 positions agree with TRBD2. V lost 1 base, J lost 0 bases, and 8 bases stayed unmatched. The germline V gene encodes CDR1 LGHDT and CDR2 YNNKEL (reference sequence). This CDR3 has 18 amino acids. CDR3 region: CASSQGPRLADSTDTQYF. The CDR3 nucleotides read TGTGCCAGCAGCCAAGGCCCCCGACTAGCGGATAGCACAGATACGCAGTATTTT.

This chain joins TRBV28 and TRBJ1-6, with no clear D. This CDR3 region has 13 residues. Germline CDR1 reads MDHEN; CDR2 reads SYDVKM. Trimming stripped 5 bases from V and 14 bases from J, with 16 bases between. DNA of the CDR3: TGTGCCAGCAGTCCCGGGTTGCTGGGCTCCCTCCACTTT. The encoded protein is CASSPGLLGSLHF.

The genes are TRBV29-1 and TRBJ1-3; no clear D. Germline V lookup: CDR1 SQVTM, CDR2 ANQGSEA. Trimming removed 4 bases from V and 2 bases from J, with 12 bases in between. This CDR3 contains 14 residues. The CDR3 protein is CSVARGYPGNTIYF. DNA of the CDR3: TGCAGCGTTGCCCGTGGGTACCCTGGAAACACCATATATTTT.

J is TRBJ2-7 and V is TRBV15; 7 nucleotides line up with TRBD1. The J segment lost 3 bases and the V segment lost 3 bases, leaving 8 bases of the junction unmatched. This CDR3 region has 15 residues. Germline lookup yields CDR1 LNHNV and CDR2 YYDKDF (reference sequence). Here the CDR3 reads CATSSASGQNYEQYF. CDR3 bases: TGTGCCACCAGCAGCGCCTCGGGACAGAACTACGAGCAGTACTTC.

The gene calls are TRBV24-1 and TRBJ2-1; 14 nucleotides agree with TRBD2. The trim removed 4 bases at V and 1 base at J, leaving 8 bases unmatched. This CDR3 is 19 amino acids long. Germline V lookup: CDR1 KGHDR, CDR2 SFDVKD. CDR3 region: CATSDPTSGRAASYNEQFF. The CDR3 nucleotides read TGTGCCACCAGTGACCCGACTAGCGGGAGGGCTGCGTCCTACAATGAGCAGTTCTTC.

The J gene is TRBJ2-7, the V gene TRBV5-5; TRBD2 is a possible D gene (5 bases). Germline V gene lookup returns CDR1 SGHKS and CDR2 YYEKEE (reference sequence). The CDR3 has 15 amino acids. Trimming left V 4 bases short and J 3 bases short, with 17 bases between. The CDR3, as DNA: TGTGCCAGCAGCCCCCCTAAGGACTTCAACTACGAGCAGTACTTC. It is translated as CASSPPKDFNYEQYF.

The chain uses TRBV24-1 and TRBJ2-7, with TRBD2 identical over 7 bases. Germline loops: CDR1 KGHDR, CDR2 SFDVKD. This CDR3 has 15 residues. Trimming cost V 5 bases and J 4 bases; bases outside gene matches: 10. CDR3 coding DNA: TGTGCCACCAGTGCCCGCTGGGGAGGGACGTACGAGCAGTACTTC. Protein product: CATSARWGGTYEQYF.

V is TRBV19 and J is TRBJ1-3; D may be TRBD1 (5 bases). There are 16 residues in the CDR3. Germline lookup yields CDR1 LNHDA and CDR2 SQIVND (reference sequence). Deletions cut 5 bases from V and 0 bases from J, with 14 bases between. The CDR3 here is CASSPQTDYSGNTIYF. CDR3 in DNA: TGTGCCAGTAGTCCCCAGACAGACTACTCTGGAAACACCATATATTTT.

The chain recombines TRBV19 with TRBJ2-3; a possible D gene is TRBD2 (6 bases). V lost 6 bases and J 4 bases, leaving 11 bases between the germline ends. CDR1 and CDR2 from the germline V gene are LNHDA and SQIVND (reference sequence). The CDR3 runs to 13 residues. The CDR3 bases are TGTGCCAGTAGGACGACGGGAGCAGATACGCAGTATTTT. Translated: CASRTTGADTQYF.

V and J are TRBV5-1 and TRBJ1-5; TRBD1 matches at 9 bases. Looked up from germline, CDR1 is SGHRS and CDR2 is YFSETQ. The ends lost 4 bases at V and 7 bases at J; junction bases unmatched: 27. The CDR3 extends over 21 amino acids. CDR3 coding DNA: TGCGCCAGCAGCGCGGGGGTTCCCTCACAGGGGGCCGGCATAGAAAACCAGCCCCAGCATTTT. Translated, it gives CASSAGVPSQGAGIENQPQHF.

This chain connects TRBV5-5 to TRBJ2-7; 12 bases line up with TRBD2. After removal of 5 bases from V and 2 bases from J, the junction contained 5 bases not matched to a gene. The CDR3 runs 15 residues. The germline CDR1 and CDR2 sequences are SGHKS and YYEKEE (reference sequence). CDR3 in amino acids: CASRVASGRAYEQYF. DNA for the CDR3: TGTGCCAGCAGGGTGGCTAGCGGGAGGGCCTACGAGCAGTACTTC.

Worth noting for this clone: Relative to the germline gene, one junction end is altered; a read error may explain this. This rearrangement joins TRBV7-9 to TRBJ2-1; TRBD2 is a possible D gene (6 bases). In germline, CDR1 is SEHNR, CDR2 FQNEAQ (reference sequence). This CDR3 contains 13 residues. The DNA of the CDR3 is TGTGCCAGCAGCCTGGAGGGAAACAGGATATGGGTCTTC. Amino acid sequence: CASSLEGNRIWVF.

The V and J genes are TRBV4-3 and TRBJ1-4; the D is unclear. V was shortened by 6 bases and J by 4 bases, with 9 bases between the two germline ends. The length of the CDR3 is 13 residues. Per germline, CDR1 LGHNA and CDR2 YSLEER. This CDR3 reads CASSLNSNEKLFF. The CDR3 region has the DNA TGCGCCAGCAGTCTTAACAGTAATGAAAAACTGTTTTTT.